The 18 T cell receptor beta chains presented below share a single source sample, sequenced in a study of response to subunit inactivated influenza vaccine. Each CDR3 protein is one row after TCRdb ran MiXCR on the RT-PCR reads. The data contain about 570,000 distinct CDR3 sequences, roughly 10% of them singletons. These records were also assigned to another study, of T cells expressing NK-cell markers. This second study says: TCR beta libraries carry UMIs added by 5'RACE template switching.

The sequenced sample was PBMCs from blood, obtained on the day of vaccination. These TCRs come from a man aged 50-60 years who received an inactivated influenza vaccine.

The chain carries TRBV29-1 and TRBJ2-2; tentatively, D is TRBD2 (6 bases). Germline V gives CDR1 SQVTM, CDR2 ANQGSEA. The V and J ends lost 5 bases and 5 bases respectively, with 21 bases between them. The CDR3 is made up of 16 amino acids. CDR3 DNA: TGCAGCGTTATATATCCGGGAGACAGTCTTACCGGGGAGCTGTTTTTT. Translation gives CSVIYPGDSLTGELFF.

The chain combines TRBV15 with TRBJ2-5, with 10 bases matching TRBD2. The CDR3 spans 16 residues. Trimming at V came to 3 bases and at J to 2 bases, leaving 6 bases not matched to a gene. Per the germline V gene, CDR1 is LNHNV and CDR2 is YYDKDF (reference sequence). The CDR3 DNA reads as TGTGCCACCAGCAGTATATTAGCGGGGGGACAAGAGACCCAGTACTTC. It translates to CATSSILAGGQETQYF.

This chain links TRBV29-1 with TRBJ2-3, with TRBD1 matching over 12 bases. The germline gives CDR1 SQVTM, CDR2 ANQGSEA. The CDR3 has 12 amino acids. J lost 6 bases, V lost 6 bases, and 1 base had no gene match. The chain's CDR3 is CSVGQGADTQYF. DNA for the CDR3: TGCAGCGTGGGACAGGGGGCCGATACGCAGTATTTT.

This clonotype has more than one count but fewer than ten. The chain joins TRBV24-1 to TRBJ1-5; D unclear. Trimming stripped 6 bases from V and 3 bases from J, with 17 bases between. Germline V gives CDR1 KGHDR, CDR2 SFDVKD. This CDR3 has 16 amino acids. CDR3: CATSPRSGRFNQPQHF. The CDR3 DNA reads TGTGCCACCAGTCCCCGATCGGGCAGGTTCAATCAGCCCCAGCATTTT.

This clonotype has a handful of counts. The CDR3 DNA follows: TGTGCCAGCAGTTACCGTCCGGGACTATCCAACTACAATGAGCAGTTCTTC. It encodes CASSYRPGLSNYNEQFF. V is TRBV6-2 or TRBV6-3 and J is TRBJ2-1, with TRBD2 identical over 7 bases. This CDR3 comprises 17 residues. From germline, CDR1 is MNHEY and CDR2 SVGEGT. Losses at the gene ends were 2 bases for V and 3 bases for J; bases not matched to a gene: 10.

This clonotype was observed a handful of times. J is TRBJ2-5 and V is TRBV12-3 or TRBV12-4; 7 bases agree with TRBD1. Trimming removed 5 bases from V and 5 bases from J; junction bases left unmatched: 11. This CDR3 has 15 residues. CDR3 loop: CASSTPTGIVETQYF. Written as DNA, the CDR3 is TGTGCCAGCAGTACCCCGACAGGGATAGTGGAGACCCAGTACTTC.

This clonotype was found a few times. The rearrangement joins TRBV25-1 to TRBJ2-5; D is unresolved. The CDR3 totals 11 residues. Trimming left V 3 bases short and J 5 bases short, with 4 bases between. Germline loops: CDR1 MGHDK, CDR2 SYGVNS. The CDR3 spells CASSDMETQYF. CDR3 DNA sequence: TGTGCCAGCAGTGACATGGAGACCCAGTACTTC.

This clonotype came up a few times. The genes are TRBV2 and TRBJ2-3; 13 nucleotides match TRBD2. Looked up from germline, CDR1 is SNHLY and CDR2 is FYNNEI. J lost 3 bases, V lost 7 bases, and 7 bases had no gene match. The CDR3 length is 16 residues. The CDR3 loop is CASTKRTSGSTDTQYF. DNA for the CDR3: TGTGCCAGCACCAAAAGGACTAGCGGGAGTACAGATACGCAGTATTTT.

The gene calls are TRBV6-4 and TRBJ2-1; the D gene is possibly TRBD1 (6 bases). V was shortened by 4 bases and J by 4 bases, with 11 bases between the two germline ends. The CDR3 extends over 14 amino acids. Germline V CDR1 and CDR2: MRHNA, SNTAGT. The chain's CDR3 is CASSARGQYNEQFF. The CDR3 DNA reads TGTGCCAGCAGTGCTAGGGGACAATACAATGAGCAGTTCTTC.

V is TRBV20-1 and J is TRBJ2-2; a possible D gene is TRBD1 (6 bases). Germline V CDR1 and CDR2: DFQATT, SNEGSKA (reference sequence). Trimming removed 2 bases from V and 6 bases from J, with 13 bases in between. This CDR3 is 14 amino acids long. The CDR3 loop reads CSARTVSGAGELFF. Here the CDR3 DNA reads TGCAGTGCTAGAACGGTGTCAGGGGCCGGGGAGCTGTTTTTT.

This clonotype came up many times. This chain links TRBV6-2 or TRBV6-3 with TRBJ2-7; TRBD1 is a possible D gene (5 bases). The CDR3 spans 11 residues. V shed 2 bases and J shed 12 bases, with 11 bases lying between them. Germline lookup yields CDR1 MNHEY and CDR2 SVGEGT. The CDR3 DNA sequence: TGTGCCAGCAGTTACGGTGGGGCCTCGTACTTC. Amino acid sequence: CASSYGGASYF.

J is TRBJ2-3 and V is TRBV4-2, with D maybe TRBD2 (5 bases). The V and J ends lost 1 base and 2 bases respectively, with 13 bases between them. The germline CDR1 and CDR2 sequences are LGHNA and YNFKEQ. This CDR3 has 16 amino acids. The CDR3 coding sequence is TGTGCCAGCAGCCAAGGAGGGCGACAAAACACAGATACGCAGTATTTT. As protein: CASSQGGRQNTDTQYF.

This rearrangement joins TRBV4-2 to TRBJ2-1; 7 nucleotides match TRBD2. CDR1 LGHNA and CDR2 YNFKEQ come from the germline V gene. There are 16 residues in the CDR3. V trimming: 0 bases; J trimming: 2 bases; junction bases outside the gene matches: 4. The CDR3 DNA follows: TGTGCCAGCAGCCAAGACGGGGCGGGAGCCTACAATGAGCAGTTCTTC. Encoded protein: CASSQDGAGAYNEQFF.

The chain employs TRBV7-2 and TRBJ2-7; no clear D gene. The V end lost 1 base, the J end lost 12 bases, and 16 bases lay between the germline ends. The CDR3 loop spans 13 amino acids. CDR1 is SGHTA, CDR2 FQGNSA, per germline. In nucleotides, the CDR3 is TGTGCCAGCAGCTTAGGGCCCTTGTGGTTGGGGTACTTC. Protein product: CASSLGPLWLGYF.

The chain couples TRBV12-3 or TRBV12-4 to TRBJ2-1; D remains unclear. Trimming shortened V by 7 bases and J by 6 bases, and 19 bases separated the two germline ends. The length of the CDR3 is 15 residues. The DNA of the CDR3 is TGTGCCAGCAAACCTTCATCCTCGGACGGCAATGAGCAGTTCTTC. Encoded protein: CASKPSSSDGNEQFF.

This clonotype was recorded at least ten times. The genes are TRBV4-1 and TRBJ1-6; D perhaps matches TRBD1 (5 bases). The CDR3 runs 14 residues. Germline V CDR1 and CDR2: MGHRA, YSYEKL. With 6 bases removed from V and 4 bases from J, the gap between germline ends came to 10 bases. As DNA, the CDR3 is TGCGCCAGCAGTCGCGACAGTTATAATTCACCCCTCCACTTT. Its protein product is CASSRDSYNSPLHF.

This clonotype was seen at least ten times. The CDR3 region is CAISQSRGGFDEQYF. The CDR3 DNA reads TGTGCCATCAGTCAATCGCGGGGGGGCTTCGACGAGCAGTACTTC. The chain carries TRBV10-3 and TRBJ2-7, with TRBD2 identical over 9 bases. Trimming cost V 5 bases and J 5 bases; bases outside gene matches: 10. CDR3 length: 15 amino acids. Germline V CDR1 and CDR2: ENHRY, SYGVKD.

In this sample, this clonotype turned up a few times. CDR3 nucleotide sequence: TGTGCCAGCACCCCCCCGGGGGCCTACGAGCAGTACTTC. Translating it yields CASTPPGAYEQYF. V is TRBV11-2 and J is TRBJ2-7, with a weak D call TRBD2 (6 bases). Germline loops: CDR1 SGHAT, CDR2 FQNNGV. Between the trimmed V and J ends, which lost 7 bases and 2 bases, there was a span of 12 bases. The CDR3 is 13 amino acids.